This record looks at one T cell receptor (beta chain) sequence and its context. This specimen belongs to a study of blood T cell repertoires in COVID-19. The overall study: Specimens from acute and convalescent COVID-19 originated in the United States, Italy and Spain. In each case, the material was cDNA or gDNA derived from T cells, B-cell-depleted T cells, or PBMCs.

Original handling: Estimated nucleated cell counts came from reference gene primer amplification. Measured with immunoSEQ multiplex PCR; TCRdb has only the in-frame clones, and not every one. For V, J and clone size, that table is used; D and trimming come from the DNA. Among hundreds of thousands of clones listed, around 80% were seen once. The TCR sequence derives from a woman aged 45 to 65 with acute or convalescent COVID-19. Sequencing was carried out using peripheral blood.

For the CDR3, the DNA is TGTGCCAGCGGACAGGGGGCGTCCTACGAGCAGTACTTC. The encoded protein is CASGQGASYEQYF. This chain uses TRBV27 with TRBJ2-7; 11 bases agree with TRBD1. V was clipped by 8 bases and J by 1 base; unmatched bases: 1. This CDR3 has 13 residues. Germline-derived CDR1 and CDR2 are MNHEY and SMNVEV (reference sequence).